This T cell receptor beta chain was found in a study of CD8 T cells in Susac syndrome. Study-wide results and caveats: The study recognized that the number of individuals in its TCR sequencing and HLA analysis was relatively small.

The junction had 11 bases not matched to a gene; V was cut back by 8 bases and J by 3 bases. Looked up from germline, CDR1 is LNHDA and CDR2 is SQIVND (reference sequence). The CDR3 loop spans 16 amino acids. This clonotype has just one count. Its antigen is unidentified. After extraction with the RNeasy kit, roughly 0.5 to 1 ug of the RNA was reverse transcribed using random hexamers. Amplification of TCR beta CDR3 was carried out by immunoSEQ multiplex PCR, which covered 54 Vbeta and 13 Jbeta segments. One entry per CDR3 protein, called by TCRdb with MiXCR from the immunoSEQ multiplex PCR reads. The repertoire consists of 170,000 or so distinct CDR3 sequences, with approximately 95% occurring once and the leading ten covering roughly 0.098%.

Sequencing was carried out using CD4+ T cells from PBMCs. This clonotype originated in a human donor with multiple sclerosis. The chain combines TRBV19 with TRBJ2-5; 11 nucleotides match TRBD1. The CDR3 is CASGQSGTGGEETQYF. The CDR3 DNA reads TGTGCCAGTGGCCAATCCGGGACAGGGGGAGAAGAGACCCAGTACTTC.